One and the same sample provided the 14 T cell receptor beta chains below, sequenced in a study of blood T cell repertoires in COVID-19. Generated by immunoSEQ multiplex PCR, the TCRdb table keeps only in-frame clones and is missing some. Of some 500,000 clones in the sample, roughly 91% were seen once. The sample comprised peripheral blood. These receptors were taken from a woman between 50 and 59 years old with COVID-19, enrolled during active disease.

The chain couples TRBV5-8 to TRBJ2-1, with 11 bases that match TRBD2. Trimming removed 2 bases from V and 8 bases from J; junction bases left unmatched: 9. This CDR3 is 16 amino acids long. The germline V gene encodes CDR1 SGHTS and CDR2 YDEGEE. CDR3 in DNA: TGTGCCAGCAGCTTTTCTAGCGGGGGGTTAGTCGATGAGCAGTTCTTC. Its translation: CASSFSSGGLVDEQFF. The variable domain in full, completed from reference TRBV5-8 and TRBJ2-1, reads EAGVTQSPTHLIKTRGQQATLRCSPISGHTSVYWYQQALGLGLQFLLWYDEGEERNRGNFPPRFSGRQFPNYSSELNVNALELEDSALYLCASSFSSGGLVDEQFFGPGTRLTVL.

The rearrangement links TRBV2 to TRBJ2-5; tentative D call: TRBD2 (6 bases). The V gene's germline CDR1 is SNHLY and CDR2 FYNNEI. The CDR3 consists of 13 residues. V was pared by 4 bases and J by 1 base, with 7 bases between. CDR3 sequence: CASSGGIQETQYF. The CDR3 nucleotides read TGTGCCAGCAGTGGCGGGATCCAAGAGACCCAGTACTTC.

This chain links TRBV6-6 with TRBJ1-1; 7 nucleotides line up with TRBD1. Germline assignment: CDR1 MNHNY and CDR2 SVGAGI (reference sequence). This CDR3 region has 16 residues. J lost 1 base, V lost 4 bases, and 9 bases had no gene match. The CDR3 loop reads CASSSHPAGGNTEAFF. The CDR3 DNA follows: TGTGCCAGCAGTTCCCACCCGGCAGGGGGGAACACTGAAGCTTTCTTT.

The CDR3 sequence is CASSPLPGEMHTQYF. The CDR3 DNA is TGTGCCAGCAGCCCCCTCCCCGGGGAAATGCATACGCAGTATTTT. The rearrangement uses TRBV7-3 and TRBJ2-3; possibly TRBD2 for D (5 bases). The ends were cut back, 5 bases at V and 7 bases at J, with 19 bases in the middle. The CDR3 runs to 15 residues. Germline assignment: CDR1 SGHTA and CDR2 FQGTGA.

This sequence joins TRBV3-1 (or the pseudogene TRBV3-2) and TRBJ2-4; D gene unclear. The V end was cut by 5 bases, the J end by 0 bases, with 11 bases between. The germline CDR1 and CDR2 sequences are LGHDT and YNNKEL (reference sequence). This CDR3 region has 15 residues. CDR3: CASSESPLAKNIQYF. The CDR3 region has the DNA TGTGCCAGCAGCGAGTCCCCTCTAGCCAAAAACATTCAGTACTTC.

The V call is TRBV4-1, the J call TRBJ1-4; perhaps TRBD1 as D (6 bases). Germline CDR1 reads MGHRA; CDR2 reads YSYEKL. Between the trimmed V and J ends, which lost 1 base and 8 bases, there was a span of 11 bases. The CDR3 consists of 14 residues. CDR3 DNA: TGCGCCAGCAGCCAAGCCAGGGGCGGGGAAAAACTGTTTTTT. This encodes CASSQARGGEKLFF.

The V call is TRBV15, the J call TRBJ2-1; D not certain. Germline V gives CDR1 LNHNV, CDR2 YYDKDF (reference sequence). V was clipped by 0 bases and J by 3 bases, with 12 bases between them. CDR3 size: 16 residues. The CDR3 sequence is CATSRDFSSVYNEQFF. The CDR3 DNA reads TGTGCCACCAGCAGAGATTTTAGTAGTGTCTACAATGAGCAGTTCTTC.

CDR3 DNA: TGTGCCAGCAGCCAATTCGGAGCGTCAGACAGTTCAGGAGAGACCCAGTACTTC. It specifies CASSQFGASDSSGETQYF. The V and J genes are TRBV3-1 (or the pseudogene TRBV3-2) and TRBJ2-5; D possibly corresponds to TRBD1 (5 bases). Trimming took 2 bases from V and 4 from J, leaving 23 bases between them. Germline lookup yields CDR1 LGHDT and CDR2 YNNKEL (reference sequence). The CDR3 sequence is 18 residues long.

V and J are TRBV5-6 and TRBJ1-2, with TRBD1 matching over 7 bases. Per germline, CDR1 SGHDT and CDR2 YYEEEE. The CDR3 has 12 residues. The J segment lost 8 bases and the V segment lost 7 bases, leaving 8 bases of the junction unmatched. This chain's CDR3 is CASLRGPMGYTF. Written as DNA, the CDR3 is TGTGCCAGCTTAAGGGGGCCGATGGGCTACACCTTC.

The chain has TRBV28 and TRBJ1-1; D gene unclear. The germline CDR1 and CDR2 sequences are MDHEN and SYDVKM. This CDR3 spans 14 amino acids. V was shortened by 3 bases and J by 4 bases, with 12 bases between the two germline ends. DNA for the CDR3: TGTGCCAGCAGTTTGTGGAACAGCGGCACTGAAGCTTTCTTT. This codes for CASSLWNSGTEAFF.

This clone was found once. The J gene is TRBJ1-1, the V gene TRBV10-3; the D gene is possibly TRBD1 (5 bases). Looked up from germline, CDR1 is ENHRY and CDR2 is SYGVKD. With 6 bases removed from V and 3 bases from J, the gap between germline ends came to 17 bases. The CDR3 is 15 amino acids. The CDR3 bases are TGTGCCATCAGAAAACAGACCCTCAGGGACACTGAAGCTTTCTTT. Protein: CAIRKQTLRDTEAFF.

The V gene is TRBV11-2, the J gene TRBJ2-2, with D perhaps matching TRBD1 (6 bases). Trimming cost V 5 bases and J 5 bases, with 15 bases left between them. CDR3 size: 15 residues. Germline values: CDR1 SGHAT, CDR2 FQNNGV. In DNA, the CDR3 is TGTGCCAGCAGCACGACGTCAGGGGAAACCGGGGAGCTGTTTTTT. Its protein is CASSTTSGETGELFF.

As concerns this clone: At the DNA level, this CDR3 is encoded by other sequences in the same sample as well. CDR3 amino acids: CASSLGGANTEAFF. In nucleotides, the CDR3 is TGTGCCAGCAGTTTAGGCGGTGCCAACACTGAAGCTTTCTTT. The gene calls are TRBV27 and TRBJ1-1; D not certain. The CDR3 has 14 amino acids. The V end lost 2 bases, the J end lost 2 bases, and 9 bases lay between the germline ends. The germline V gene encodes CDR1 MNHEY and CDR2 SMNVEV (reference sequence).

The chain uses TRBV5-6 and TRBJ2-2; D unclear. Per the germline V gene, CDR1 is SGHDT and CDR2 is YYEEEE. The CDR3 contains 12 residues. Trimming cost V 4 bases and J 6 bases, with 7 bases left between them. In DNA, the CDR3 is TGTGCCAGCAGCCCCCCCGCCGGGGAGCTGTTTTTT. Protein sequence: CASSPPAGELFF. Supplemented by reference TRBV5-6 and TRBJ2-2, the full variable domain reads DAGVTQSPTHLIKTRGQQVTLRCSPKSGHDTVSWYQQALGQGPQFIFQYYEEEERQRGNFPDRFSGHQFPNYSSELNVNALLLGDSALYLCASSPPAGELFFGEGSRLTVL.